The next 26 T cell receptor beta chains were all read from a single sample in a study of T cells after yellow fever vaccination. TCRdb itself ran the 5' RACE reads through MiXCR, one entry per CDR3 protein. Here the sample spans under 600,000 distinct CDR3 sequences, about 14% being singletons. Sequencing was performed on PBMCs, taken on the day of the yellow fever booster vaccination. These receptors came from a man aged 25 to 40 who received the YFV17D yellow fever vaccine.

In this sample, this clonotype turned up a few times. This chain joins TRBV7-2 and TRBJ2-3, with D perhaps matching TRBD1 (6 bases). Germline assignment: CDR1 SGHTA and CDR2 FQGNSA. The CDR3 extends over 15 amino acids. V lost 5 bases and J lost 10, with 22 bases in between. The CDR3 loop is CASSQVQGFKGAQYF. The CDR3 nucleotides read TGTGCCAGCAGCCAAGTCCAGGGGTTCAAAGGGGCGCAGTATTTT.

A few counts support this clonotype. This rearrangement joins TRBV18 to TRBJ2-4, with TRBD2 matching over 14 bases. V lost 3 bases to trimming and J lost 1 base; unmatched junction nucleotides: 5. CDR1 is KGHSH, CDR2 LQKENI, per germline. The CDR3 runs to 18 residues. CDR3 sequence: CASSPGTSGGLAKNIQYF. The DNA of the CDR3 is TGTGCCAGCTCACCTGGGACTAGCGGGGGCCTGGCCAAAAACATTCAGTACTTC.

J is TRBJ2-2 and V is TRBV7-9, with TRBD2 as a possible D gene (6 bases). Between the trimmed V and J ends, which lost 7 bases and 4 bases, there was a span of 16 bases. Germline loops: CDR1 SEHNR, CDR2 FQNEAQ (reference sequence). This CDR3 has 15 amino acids. The CDR3 DNA reads as TGTGCCAGCACCCCAGGCGGGGTTGTCACCGGGGAGCTGTTTTTT. Residues: CASTPGGVVTGELFF.

The chain uses TRBV20-1 and TRBJ2-3; D possibly corresponds to TRBD2 (6 bases). V dropped 5 bases and J dropped 2 bases, with 14 bases sitting between them. Germline V gene data show CDR1 as DFQATT and CDR2 as SNEGSKA (reference sequence). This CDR3 spans 14 amino acids. The CDR3, as DNA: TGCAGTGCTTCCCGGGACTTACCCACAGATACGCAGTATTTT. Its protein is CSASRDLPTDTQYF.

This clonotype showed up just a few times. The CDR3 region is CASSFPGQGHSPLHF. The CDR3 DNA is TGTGCCAGCAGCTTCCCGGGACAGGGGCATTCACCCCTCCACTTT. The rearrangement links TRBV5-6 to TRBJ1-6; 10 bases are shared with TRBD1. The J segment lost 8 bases and the V segment lost 2 bases, leaving 4 bases of the junction unmatched. The CDR3 consists of 15 residues. Per the germline V gene, CDR1 is SGHDT and CDR2 is YYEEEE.

The chain employs TRBV11-2 and TRBJ2-7; D is possibly TRBD2 (6 bases). The CDR3 contains 16 residues. CDR1 SGHAT and CDR2 FQNNGV come from the germline V gene. Trimming left V 4 bases short and J 0 bases short, with 16 bases between. The CDR3 region is CASSSPGEASSYEQYF. In nucleotides, the CDR3 is TGTGCCAGCAGCTCGCCGGGAGAGGCGAGCTCCTACGAGCAGTACTTC. Drawing the rest from reference TRBV11-2 and TRBJ2-7, the complete variable domain is EAGVAQSPRYKIIEKRQSVAFWCNPISGHATLYWYQQILGQGPKLLIQFQNNGVVDDSQLPKDRFSAERLKGVDSTLKIQPAKLEDSAVYLCASSSPGEASSYEQYFGPGTRLTVT.

In regard to this clonotype: One junction end does not reproduce the germline sequence, and a read error may be involved. This rearrangement joins TRBV28 to TRBJ2-1; D is unclear. The CDR3 runs 11 residues. Germline V gene sequence: CDR1 MDHEN, CDR2 SYDVKM. The CDR3 coding sequence is TGTGCCGGCAGTTACCGGAAGGAGCAGTTCTTC. Protein product: CAGSYRKEQFF.

In its sample, this clonotype was seen many times. V gene TRBV20-1 combines with J gene TRBJ2-7; D not resolved. Germline assignment: CDR1 DFQATT and CDR2 SNEGSKA (reference sequence). This CDR3 has 15 residues. Trimming removed 1 base from V and 5 bases from J, with 18 bases in between. The CDR3 loop is CSARAPDRKAHEQYF. Written as DNA, the CDR3 is TGCAGTGCTAGAGCCCCGGACCGAAAGGCCCACGAGCAGTACTTC.

The rearrangement links TRBV5-8 to TRBJ2-1; the D gene could be TRBD1 or TRBD2 (5 bases each). Germline CDR1 reads SGHTS; CDR2 reads YDEGEE. The V gene lost 4 bases and the J gene lost 0 bases, with 14 bases spanning the gap. CDR3 length: 16 amino acids. DNA of the CDR3: TGTGCCAGCAGCCATCCGACAGCGGCCTCCTACAATGAGCAGTTCTTC. Translated, it gives CASSHPTAASYNEQFF.

To note about this clonotype: Possible read error: a much larger clone is one base away. The rearrangement uses TRBV5-1 and TRBJ2-1; D is perhaps TRBD2 (6 bases). In germline, CDR1 is SGHRS, CDR2 YFSETQ. Trimming shortened V by 6 bases and J by 3 bases, and 16 bases separated the two germline ends. The CDR3 contains 15 residues. The CDR3 is CASNPGGGFYNEQFF. The CDR3 DNA reads as TGCGCCAGCAACCCCGGGGGAGGCTTCTACAATGAGCAGTTCTTC.

This clonotype was observed a few times. This sequence joins TRBV20-1 and TRBJ2-5; no clear D gene. Trimming took 6 bases from V and 2 from J, leaving 10 bases between them. From germline, CDR1 is DFQATT and CDR2 SNEGSKA (reference sequence). This CDR3 is built from 12 residues. CDR3 coding DNA: TGCAGTGCAGCGCTACAACAAGAGACCCAGTACTTC. It is translated as CSAALQQETQYF.

This clonotype came up a few times. The rearrangement joins TRBV20-1 to TRBJ2-5; TRBD2 agrees at 9 bases. Germline values: CDR1 DFQATT, CDR2 SNEGSKA (reference sequence). With 2 bases clipped from V and 5 bases from J, the junction kept 12 bases outside the gene matches. The CDR3 consists of 16 residues. The CDR3 region is CSARLAGGPFEETQYF. CDR3 bases: TGCAGTGCTAGACTTGCGGGAGGGCCGTTTGAGGAGACCCAGTACTTC.

In this sample, this clonotype turned up many times. The rearrangement joins TRBV5-1 to TRBJ1-1; D perhaps matches TRBD1 (5 bases). Germline values: CDR1 SGHRS, CDR2 YFSETQ. V lost 3 bases to trimming and J lost 1 base, with 16 bases between them. The CDR3 totals 16 residues. Here the CDR3 DNA reads TGCGCCAGCAGCTCTGAATCAGGGACGGGGAACACTGAAGCTTTCTTT. It yields the protein CASSSESGTGNTEAFF.

This clonotype was detected many times. The genes are TRBV7-8 and TRBJ1-1, with TRBD1 as a possible D gene (5 bases). Between the trimmed V and J ends, which lost 2 bases and 4 bases, there was a span of 14 bases. Germline loops: CDR1 SGHVS, CDR2 FQNEAQ. This CDR3 comprises 15 residues. CDR3 bases: TGTGCCAGCAGCTTATCCGGGGGGTTTGGCACTGAAGCTTTCTTT. Encoded protein: CASSLSGGFGTEAFF.

This clonotype was counted a few times. The V gene is TRBV12-3 or TRBV12-4, the J gene TRBJ2-6, with unresolved D. This CDR3 contains 16 residues. V lost 2 bases and J 0 bases, leaving 8 bases between the germline ends. The CDR3 DNA reads as TGTGCCAGCAGTTTAAACGCAGGCTCTGGGGCCAACGTCCTGACTTTC. Translation gives CASSLNAGSGANVLTF.

This chain joins TRBV20-1 and TRBJ2-3, with TRBD2 identical over 7 bases. V shed 5 bases, J shed 0 bases, and the junction held 5 bases outside the gene matches. Germline V gives CDR1 DFQATT, CDR2 SNEGSKA (reference sequence). The CDR3 loop spans 14 amino acids. The CDR3 coding sequence is TGCAGTGCTCCCGGAGCGGGAAGCACAGATACGCAGTATTTT. Amino acid sequence: CSAPGAGSTDTQYF.

This clonotype was seen more than once but under ten times. The chain couples TRBV5-1 to TRBJ2-7; D is perhaps TRBD1 or TRBD2 (5 bases each). Per germline, CDR1 SGHRS and CDR2 YFSETQ. V was clipped by 3 bases and J by 2 bases, with 15 bases between them. CDR3 length: 15 residues. The CDR3 DNA reads TGCGCCAGCAGCTCGGTTGGGACGGCTCCCTACGAGCAGTACTTC. This gives the protein CASSSVGTAPYEQYF. The entire variable domain, with the rest obtained from reference TRBV5-1 and TRBJ2-7, is as follows: KAGVTQTPRYLIKTRGQQVTLSCSPISGHRSVSWYQQTPGQGLQFLFEYFSETQRNKGNFPGRFSGRQFSNSRSEMNVSTLELGDSALYLCASSSVGTAPYEQYFGPGTRLTVT.

A remark on this clonotype: One junction end does not reproduce the germline sequence, and a read error may be involved. The gene calls are TRBV28 and TRBJ2-3; TRBD1 is a possible D gene (6 bases). There are 14 residues in the CDR3. Germline CDR1 and CDR2: MDHEN and SYDVKM. CDR3 sequence (DNA): TGTGCCAGCAACCAAGGGGGTTTGGGGGCCGCACCAGATTTT. Encoded protein: CASNQGGLGAAPDF.

This clonotype was seen more than once but under ten times. The chain uses TRBV7-9 and TRBJ1-1; 8 bases map to TRBD1. V lost 3 bases and J lost 0; bases outside the gene matches: 6. The CDR3 is 16 residues long. The germline V gene encodes CDR1 SEHNR and CDR2 FQNEAQ (reference sequence). The CDR3 sequence: CASSLGRGQVNTEAFF. Written as DNA, the CDR3 is TGTGCCAGCAGCTTGGGCAGGGGGCAGGTGAACACTGAAGCTTTCTTT.

There are a few counts of this clonotype. This sequence joins TRBV20-1 and TRBJ2-1; 9 bases align to TRBD2. CDR3 size: 14 residues. Germline loops: CDR1 DFQATT, CDR2 SNEGSKA (reference sequence). CDR3 region: CRADMGTSWGEQFF. The CDR3 region has the DNA TGCAGGGCCGATATGGGGACTAGCTGGGGTGAGCAGTTCTTC.

The chain is built from TRBV24-1 and TRBJ2-5, with 9 bases lining up with TRBD1. The CDR3 totals 15 residues. Germline CDR1 KGHDR, CDR2 SFDVKD. Trimming cost V 3 bases and J 6 bases; bases outside gene matches: 7. In DNA, the CDR3 is TGTGCCACCAGTGATGTAACCGGGACAGGGAAGACCCAGTACTTC. Amino acid sequence: CATSDVTGTGKTQYF.

The rearrangement links TRBV29-1 to TRBJ2-5; TRBD2 might be the D (5 bases). The V and J ends lost 7 bases and 4 bases respectively, with 10 bases between them. CDR3 length: 11 amino acids. Germline lookup yields CDR1 SQVTM and CDR2 ANQGSEA. CDR3 nucleotides: TGCAGCGGACGGAGGTTAGAGACCCAGTACTTC. It encodes CSGRRLETQYF.

Comments on this clonotype: This may come from a read error, since a much larger clone is one base off. The chain joins TRBV7-9 to TRBJ1-1; a possible D gene is TRBD1 (5 bases). Germline assignment: CDR1 SEHNR and CDR2 FQNEAQ (reference sequence). Trimming pared 5 bases from V and 3 bases from J, leaving 19 bases between. The CDR3 has 16 residues. CDR3 nucleotides: TGTGCCAGCAGCCCCCTGGGGGACTGGGGGGACACTGAAGCTTTCTTT. Translating gives CASSPLGDWGDTEAFF.

The gene calls are TRBV9 and TRBJ2-1; TRBD2 aligns across 12 bases. The V gene's germline CDR1 is SGDLS and CDR2 YYNGEE. The CDR3 is 17 residues long. V shed 0 bases, J shed 8 bases, and the junction held 9 bases outside the gene matches. CDR3 region: CASSVGRTSGIGDEQFF. The CDR3 region has the DNA TGTGCCAGCAGCGTAGGACGGACTAGCGGGATTGGTGATGAGCAGTTCTTC.

This clonotype has only a few counts. The gene calls are TRBV6-1 and TRBJ2-2, with 9 bases aligning to TRBD1. The CDR3 runs 16 residues. The J segment lost 6 bases and the V segment lost 6 bases, leaving 11 bases of the junction unmatched. Per germline, CDR1 MNHNS and CDR2 SASEGT. The chain's CDR3 is CASSHNTGTGSGELFF. The CDR3 DNA follows: TGTGCCAGCAGCCATAATACCGGGACAGGGTCCGGGGAGCTGTTTTTT.

This chain links TRBV12-3 or TRBV12-4 with TRBJ2-2; TRBD2 matches 12 bases. This CDR3 region has 17 residues. Trimming at V came to 3 bases and at J to 9 bases, leaving 11 bases not matched to a gene. CDR3 DNA: TGTGCCAGCAGTTTCAGGTCTAGCGGGAGGGCGGCGCGGGAGCTGTTTTTT. It yields the protein CASSFRSSGRAARELFF.